The subject of this entry is one T cell receptor (beta chain). The data originate from a study of long-term antiretroviral therapy in people with HIV. With survey level as its setting, the immunoSEQ assay was v3.0. Method: immunoSEQ multiplex PCR; TCRdb's copy keeps in-frame clones and lacks some. This table holds fewer than 30,000 clones, 86% found once. Source: unsorted PBMCs, taken 0.8 years after starting antiretroviral therapy. The clonotype originates from a woman aged 30 to 39 with HIV.

The CDR3 region is CASSPGQRGSPLHF. CDR3 coding DNA: TGTGCCAGCAGCCCGGGACAGAGGGGATCACCCCTCCACTTT. The V gene is TRBV5-4, the J gene TRBJ1-6; 7 nucleotides agree with TRBD1. After removal of 4 bases from V and 10 bases from J, the junction contained 8 bases not matched to a gene. Germline CDR1 SGHNT, CDR2 YYREEE (reference sequence). The CDR3 is made up of 14 amino acids.